The clone carrying this TCR beta chain turned up a few times. Its antigen is not identified. These data come from a study of cytomegalovirus exposure and HLA in healthy donors. This PCR relied on a set of 60 Vbeta primers and 13 Jbeta primers. The data were produced by immunoSEQ multiplex PCR, yet TCRdb's version contains in-frame clones alone and is incomplete. The repertoire holds about 160,000 clones, with 75% to 80% as singletons. This CDR3 region has 14 residues. Germline values: CDR1 MNHNS, CDR2 SASEGT. The V end lost 8 bases, the J end lost 4 bases, and 17 bases lay between the germline ends. Each donor's status was that of a healthy bone marrow donor. Broader study findings: Among donors in an Asian-associated ancestry cluster, a later analysis reportedly found fewer N-insertions than the roughly 730-donor mean. Despite most TCR sequences being rare, some public TCRs occurred in many donors. What TCR beta sequences reportedly achieved was accurate prediction of HLA-A and HLA-B alleles in most subjects.

The V gene is TRBV6-1, the J gene TRBJ1-2; TRBD1 might be the D (5 bases). The sequencing sample was made of PBMCs. This TCR derives from a woman between 50 and 59 years old in good health and CMV-seropositive. CDR3 loop: CASGAQGTFYGYTF. CDR3 DNA sequence: TGTGCCAGCGGTGCCCAGGGAACCTTCTATGGCTACACCTTC.